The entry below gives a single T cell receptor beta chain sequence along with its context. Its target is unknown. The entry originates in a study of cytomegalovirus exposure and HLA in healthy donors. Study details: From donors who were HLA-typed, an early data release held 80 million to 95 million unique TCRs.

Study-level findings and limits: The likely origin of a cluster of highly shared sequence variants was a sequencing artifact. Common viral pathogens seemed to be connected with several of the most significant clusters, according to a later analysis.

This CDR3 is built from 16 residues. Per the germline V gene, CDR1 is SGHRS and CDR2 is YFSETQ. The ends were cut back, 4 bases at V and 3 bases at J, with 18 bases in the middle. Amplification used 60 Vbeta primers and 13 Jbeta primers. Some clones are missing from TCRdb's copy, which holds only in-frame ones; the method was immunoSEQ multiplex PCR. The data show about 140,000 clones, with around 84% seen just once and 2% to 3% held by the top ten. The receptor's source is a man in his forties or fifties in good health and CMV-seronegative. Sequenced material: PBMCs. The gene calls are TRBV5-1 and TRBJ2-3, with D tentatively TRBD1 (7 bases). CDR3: CASSGGRAGGTDTQYF. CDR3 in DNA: TGCGCCAGCAGCGGCGGCAGGGCAGGGGGGACAGATACGCAGTATTTT.